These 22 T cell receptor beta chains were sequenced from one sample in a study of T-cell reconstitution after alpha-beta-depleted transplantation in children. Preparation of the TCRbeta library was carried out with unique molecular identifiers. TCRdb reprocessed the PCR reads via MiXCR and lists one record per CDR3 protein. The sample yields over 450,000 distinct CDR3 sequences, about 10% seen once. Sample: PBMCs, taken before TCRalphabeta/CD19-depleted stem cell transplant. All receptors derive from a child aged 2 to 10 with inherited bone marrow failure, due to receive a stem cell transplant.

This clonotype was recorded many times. This chain's CDR3 is CASSLVARGLTEAFF. For the CDR3, the DNA is TGTGCCAGCAGCTTAGTGGCCAGGGGGCTTACTGAAGCTTTCTTT. The rearrangement joins TRBV7-9 to TRBJ1-1; 8 bases map to TRBD1. With V trimmed by 1 base and J by 5 bases, 6 bases remained unmatched. CDR3 size: 15 residues. Germline CDR1 SEHNR, CDR2 FQNEAQ (reference sequence).

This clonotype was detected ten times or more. CDR3 residues: CASSLGLQVRNEKLFF. CDR3 sequence (DNA): TGCGCCAGCAGCTTGGGCCTACAGGTGCGAAATGAAAAACTGTTTTTT. The V gene is TRBV5-1, the J gene TRBJ1-4; D might be TRBD1 (5 bases). This CDR3 region has 16 residues. The V gene lost 0 bases and the J gene lost 5 bases, with 14 bases spanning the gap. Germline V gene sequence: CDR1 SGHRS, CDR2 YFSETQ. The variable domain in full, with the rest retrieved from reference TRBV5-1 and TRBJ1-4, is KAGVTQTPRYLIKTRGQQVTLSCSPISGHRSVSWYQQTPGQGLQFLFEYFSETQRNKGNFPGRFSGRQFSNSRSEMNVSTLELGDSALYLCASSLGLQVRNEKLFFGSGTQLSVL.

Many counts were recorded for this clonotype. Written as DNA, the CDR3 is TGCAGCGTTGAAGATTATTCAACAGGGATGTTGGGCTATGGCTACACCTTC. Amino acids: CSVEDYSTGMLGYGYTF. This chain connects TRBV29-1 to TRBJ1-2; a possible D gene is TRBD1 (6 bases). Trimming removed 0 bases at V and 4 bases at J, with 21 bases between. Germline CDR1 SQVTM, CDR2 ANQGSEA. There are 17 residues in the CDR3.

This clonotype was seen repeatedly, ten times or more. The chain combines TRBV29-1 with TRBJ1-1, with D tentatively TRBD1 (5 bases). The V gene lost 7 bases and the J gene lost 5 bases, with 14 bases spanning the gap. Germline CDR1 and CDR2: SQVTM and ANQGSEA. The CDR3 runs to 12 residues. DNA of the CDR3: TGCAGCGCCCACGACTGGGGGACTGAAGCTTTCTTT. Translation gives CSAHDWGTEAFF.

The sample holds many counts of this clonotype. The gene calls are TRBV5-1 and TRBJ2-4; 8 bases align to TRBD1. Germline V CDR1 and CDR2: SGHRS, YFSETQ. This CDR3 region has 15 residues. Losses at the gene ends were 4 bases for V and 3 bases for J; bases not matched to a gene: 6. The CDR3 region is CASSPVTGGKNIQYF. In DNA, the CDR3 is TGCGCCAGCAGCCCAGTTACAGGGGGCAAAAACATTCAGTACTTC.

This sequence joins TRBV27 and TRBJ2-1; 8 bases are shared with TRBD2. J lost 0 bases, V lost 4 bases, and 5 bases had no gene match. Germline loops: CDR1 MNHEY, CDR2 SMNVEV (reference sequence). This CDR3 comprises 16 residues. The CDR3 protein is CASSWLAGGSYNEQFF. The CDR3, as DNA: TGTGCCAGCAGTTGGCTAGCGGGCGGCTCCTACAATGAGCAGTTCTTC.

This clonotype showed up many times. The CDR3 loop reads CASSPATSGSYYEQYF. DNA for the CDR3: TGCGCCAGCAGCCCGGCGACTAGCGGGTCTTACTACGAGCAGTACTTC. The rearrangement uses TRBV5-1 and TRBJ2-7, with TRBD2 matching 10 bases. From germline, CDR1 is SGHRS and CDR2 YFSETQ. V trimming: 4 bases; J trimming: 3 bases; junction bases outside the gene matches: 10. This CDR3 is built from 16 residues. The whole variable domain, filled in from reference TRBV5-1 and TRBJ2-7, reads KAGVTQTPRYLIKTRGQQVTLSCSPISGHRSVSWYQQTPGQGLQFLFEYFSETQRNKGNFPGRFSGRQFSNSRSEMNVSTLELGDSALYLCASSPATSGSYYEQYFGPGTRLTVT.

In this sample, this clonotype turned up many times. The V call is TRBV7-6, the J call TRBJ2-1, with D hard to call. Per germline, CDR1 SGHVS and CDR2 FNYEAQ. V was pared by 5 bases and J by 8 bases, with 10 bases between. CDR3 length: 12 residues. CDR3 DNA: TGTGCCAGCAGCCCCCTACACGATGAGCAGTTCTTC. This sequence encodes CASSPLHDEQFF.

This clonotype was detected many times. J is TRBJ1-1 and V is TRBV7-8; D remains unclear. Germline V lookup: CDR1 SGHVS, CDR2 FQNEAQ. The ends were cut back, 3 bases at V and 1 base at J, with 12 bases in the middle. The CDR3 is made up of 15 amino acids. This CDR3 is CASSFRASPNTEAFF. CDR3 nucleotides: TGTGCCAGCAGCTTTCGGGCATCCCCGAACACTGAAGCTTTCTTT.

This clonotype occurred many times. The CDR3 DNA sequence: TGTGCCAGCACCGAGGGAAGACTAGCGGACAATGAGCAGTTCTTC. It encodes CASTEGRLADNEQFF. The rearrangement uses TRBV2 and TRBJ2-1; 9 nucleotides match TRBD2. Trimming at V came to 7 bases and at J to 5 bases, leaving 9 bases not matched to a gene. The CDR3 is 15 residues long. In germline, CDR1 is SNHLY, CDR2 FYNNEI. The entire variable domain, with the rest obtained from reference TRBV2 and TRBJ2-1, is as follows: EPEVTQTPSHQVTQMGQEVILRCVPISNHLYFYWYRQILGQKVEFLVSFYNNEISEKSEIFDDQFSVERPDGSNFTLKIRSTKLEDSAMYFCASTEGRLADNEQFFGPGTRLTVL.

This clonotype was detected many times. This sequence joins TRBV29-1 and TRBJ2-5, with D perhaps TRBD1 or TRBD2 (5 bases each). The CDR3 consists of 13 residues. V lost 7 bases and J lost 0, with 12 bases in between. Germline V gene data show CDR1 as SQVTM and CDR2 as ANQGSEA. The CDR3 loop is CSAGTGNQETQYF. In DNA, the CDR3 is TGCAGCGCTGGGACGGGCAACCAAGAGACCCAGTACTTC.

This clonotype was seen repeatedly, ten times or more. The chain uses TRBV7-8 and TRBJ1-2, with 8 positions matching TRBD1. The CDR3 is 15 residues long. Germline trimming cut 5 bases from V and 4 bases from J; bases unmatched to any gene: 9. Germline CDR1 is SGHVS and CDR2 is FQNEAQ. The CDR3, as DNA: TGTGCCAGCAGCCCCCAGGGGGCGCGTGCCTATGGCTACACCTTC. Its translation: CASSPQGARAYGYTF.

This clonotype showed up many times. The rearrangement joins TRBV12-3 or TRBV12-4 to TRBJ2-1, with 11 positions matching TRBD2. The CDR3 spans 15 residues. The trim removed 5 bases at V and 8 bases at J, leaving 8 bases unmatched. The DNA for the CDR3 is TGTGCCAGCAGTCCTACTAGCGGGAGTTGGTATGAGCAGTTCTTC. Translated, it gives CASSPTSGSWYEQFF.

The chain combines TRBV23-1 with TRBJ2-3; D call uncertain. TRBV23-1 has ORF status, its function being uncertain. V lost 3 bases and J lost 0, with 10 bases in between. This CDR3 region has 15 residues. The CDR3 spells CASSHLTLSTDTQYF. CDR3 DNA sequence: TGCGCCAGCAGTCACCTCACCCTTAGCACAGATACGCAGTATTTT.

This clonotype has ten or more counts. For the CDR3, the DNA is TGTGCCAGCAGCCTAACGGGGACAGGGCTTCCTAGCGGAAGCTACGAGCAGTACTTC. The encoded protein is CASSLTGTGLPSGSYEQYF. The chain employs TRBV14 and TRBJ2-7; TRBD1 aligns across 9 bases. CDR1 SGHDN and CDR2 FVKESK come from the germline V gene. V was clipped by 4 bases and J by 3 bases; unmatched bases: 19. This CDR3 contains 19 residues.

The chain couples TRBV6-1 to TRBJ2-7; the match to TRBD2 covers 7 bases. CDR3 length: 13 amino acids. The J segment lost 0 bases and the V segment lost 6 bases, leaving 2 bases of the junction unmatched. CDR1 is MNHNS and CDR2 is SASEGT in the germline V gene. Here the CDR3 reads CASRRDYSYEQYF. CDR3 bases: TGTGCCAGCAGGCGGGACTACTCCTACGAGCAGTACTTC.

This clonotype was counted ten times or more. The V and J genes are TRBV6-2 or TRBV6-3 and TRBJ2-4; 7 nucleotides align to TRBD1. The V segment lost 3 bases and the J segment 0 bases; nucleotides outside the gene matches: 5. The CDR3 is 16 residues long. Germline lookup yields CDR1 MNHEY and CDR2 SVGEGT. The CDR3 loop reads CASSYTGEGAKNIQYF. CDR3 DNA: TGTGCCAGCAGTTATACAGGGGAAGGAGCCAAAAACATTCAGTACTTC.

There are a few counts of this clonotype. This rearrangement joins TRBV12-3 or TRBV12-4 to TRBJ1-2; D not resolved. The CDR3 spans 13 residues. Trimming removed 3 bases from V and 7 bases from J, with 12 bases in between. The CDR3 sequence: CASSFGSLFGYTF. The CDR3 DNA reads TGTGCCAGCAGTTTTGGTTCTCTTTTTGGCTACACCTTC.

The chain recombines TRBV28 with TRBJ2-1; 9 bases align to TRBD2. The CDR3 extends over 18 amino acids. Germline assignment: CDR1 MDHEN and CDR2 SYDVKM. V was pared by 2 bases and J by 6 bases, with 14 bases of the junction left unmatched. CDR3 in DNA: TGTGCCAGCAGTTTAGTAAGGTTCGTGGCTAGCGGGATCAATGAGCAGTTCTTC. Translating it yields CASSLVRFVASGINEQFF.

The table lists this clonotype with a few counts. In DNA form, the CDR3 reads TGTGCCAGCAGTTTAGCGGCCGTTGGTAGCGAGTACACCGGGGAGCTGTTTTTT. This encodes CASSLAAVGSEYTGELFF. The rearrangement joins TRBV27 to TRBJ2-2; possible D gene TRBD2, 5 bases. The V end lost 2 bases, the J end lost 3 bases, and 19 bases lay between the germline ends. The germline V gene has CDR1 MNHEY and CDR2 SMNVEV (reference sequence). This CDR3 has 18 residues.

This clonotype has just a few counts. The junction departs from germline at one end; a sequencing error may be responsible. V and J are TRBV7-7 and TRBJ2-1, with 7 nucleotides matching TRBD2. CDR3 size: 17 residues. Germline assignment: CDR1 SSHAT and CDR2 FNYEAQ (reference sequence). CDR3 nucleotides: TGTGCTAGCAGCTTAGGCCCGGTCGGGAGGAGCTACAATGAGCAGTTCTTC. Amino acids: CASSLGPVGRSYNEQFF.

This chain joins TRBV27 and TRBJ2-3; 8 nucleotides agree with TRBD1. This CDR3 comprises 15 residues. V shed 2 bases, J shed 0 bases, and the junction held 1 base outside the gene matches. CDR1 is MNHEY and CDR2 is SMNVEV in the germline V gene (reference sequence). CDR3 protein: CASSLHRGSTDTQYF. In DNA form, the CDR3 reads TGTGCCAGCAGTTTACACAGGGGGAGCACAGATACGCAGTATTTT.